Each of the 17 T cell receptor beta chains below was sequenced from the same sample in a study of blood T cell repertoires in COVID-19. Only in-frame clones appear in the TCRdb table, and some are missing; sequencing was by immunoSEQ multiplex PCR. The sample has about 180,000 clones, approximately 88% seen once. Sample: peripheral blood. All receptors come from a middle-aged woman with COVID-19, enrolled during active disease.

The chain is built from TRBV29-1 and TRBJ2-3; D uncertain. The ends were cut back, 5 bases at V and 3 bases at J, with 6 bases in the middle. Germline CDR1 reads SQVTM; CDR2 reads ANQGSEA. This CDR3 has 11 amino acids. In DNA, the CDR3 is TGCAGCGTTTCCCAAACAGATACGCAGTATTTT. As protein: CSVSQTDTQYF.

A single count supports this clone. This chain links TRBV5-6 with TRBJ2-7, with 7 bases that match TRBD2. V was pared by 1 base and J by 2 bases, with 0 bases of the junction left unmatched. CDR3 size: 13 residues. Germline CDR1 and CDR2: SGHDT and YYEEEE. The CDR3 DNA sequence: TGTGCCAGCAGCTTGACTAGCGCCTACGAGCAGTACTTC. Its protein product is CASSLTSAYEQYF.

This clone was counted at least ten times. The rearrangement joins TRBV6-4 to TRBJ2-1; TRBD2 matches 8 bases. Germline V gene lookup returns CDR1 MRHNA and CDR2 SNTAGT. The CDR3 covers 15 residues. V was pared by 5 bases and J by 4 bases, with 7 bases of the junction left unmatched. DNA of the CDR3: TGTGCCAGCAGTCCTCGGGGGGGCAGTTACAATGAGCAGTTCTTC. This codes for CASSPRGGSYNEQFF.

J is TRBJ2-2 and V is TRBV5-1; TRBD1 aligns across 7 bases. CDR3 length: 15 amino acids. V shed 1 base, J shed 4 bases, and the junction held 4 bases outside the gene matches. Germline V gene data show CDR1 as SGHRS and CDR2 as YFSETQ. Here the CDR3 reads CASSLRQGRTGELFF. In DNA form, the CDR3 reads TGCGCCAGCAGCTTGAGACAGGGACGCACCGGGGAGCTGTTTTTT.

CDR3 amino acids: CASNPREGAGANVLTF. The CDR3 DNA reads as TGTGCCAGCAACCCTAGGGAGGGGGCTGGGGCCAACGTCCTGACTTTC. This chain connects TRBV7-3 to TRBJ2-6, with D perhaps matching TRBD2 (7 bases). Germline loops: CDR1 SGHTA, CDR2 FQGTGA. Deletions cut 7 bases from V and 2 bases from J, with 15 bases between. The CDR3 covers 16 residues.

The V and J genes are TRBV5-1 and TRBJ2-1; the D is unclear. Trimming took off 4 bases at V and 10 bases at J, with 12 bases between the two ends. The CDR3 loop spans 12 amino acids. Germline assignment: CDR1 SGHRS and CDR2 YFSETQ. This chain's CDR3 is CASSPSVMEQFF. The DNA of the CDR3 is TGCGCCAGCAGCCCATCGGTCATGGAGCAGTTCTTC.

The rearrangement joins TRBV18 to TRBJ2-7; the D gene is possibly TRBD2 (6 bases). The CDR3 length is 14 residues. In germline, CDR1 is KGHSH, CDR2 LQKENI. Between the trimmed V and J ends, which lost 6 bases and 3 bases, there was a span of 15 bases. The CDR3 DNA reads as TGTGCCAGCTCTTCCGGGACTGGGTACTACGAGCAGTACTTC. This sequence encodes CASSSGTGYYEQYF.

This sequence joins TRBV4-2 and TRBJ1-2; D remains ambiguous. The CDR3 has 13 residues. Germline assignment: CDR1 LGHNA and CDR2 YNFKEQ. Trimming removed 0 bases from V and 8 bases from J, with 10 bases in between. In DNA form, the CDR3 reads TGTGCCAGCAGCCAAGAACCGGTCTTGGGCTACACCTTC. Translating it yields CASSQEPVLGYTF.

The V gene is TRBV5-6, the J gene TRBJ2-1; 7 bases are shared with TRBD1. CDR1 SGHDT and CDR2 YYEEEE come from the germline V gene. Trimming cost V 4 bases and J 3 bases; bases outside gene matches: 4. CDR3 length: 14 amino acids. As DNA, the CDR3 is TGTGCCAGCAGCCCACAGGGGTTCTACAATGAGCAGTTCTTC. It is translated as CASSPQGFYNEQFF.

V and J are TRBV11-2 and TRBJ2-3, with TRBD2 matching 11 bases. The ends lost 3 bases at V and 1 base at J; junction bases unmatched: 3. The CDR3 totals 16 residues. Per the germline V gene, CDR1 is SGHAT and CDR2 is FQNNGV. The CDR3 nucleotides are TGTGCCAGCAGCTTGGGACTAGCGGTTCGCACAGATACGCAGTATTTT. The encoded protein is CASSLGLAVRTDTQYF. Supplemented by reference TRBV11-2 and TRBJ2-3, the full variable domain reads EAGVAQSPRYKIIEKRQSVAFWCNPISGHATLYWYQQILGQGPKLLIQFQNNGVVDDSQLPKDRFSAERLKGVDSTLKIQPAKLEDSAVYLCASSLGLAVRTDTQYFGPGTRLTVL.

This chain uses TRBV7-3 with TRBJ1-1; unclear D gene. V shed 0 bases and J shed 0 bases, with 11 bases lying between them. Looked up from germline, CDR1 is SGHTA and CDR2 is FQGTGA. The CDR3 has 16 residues. CDR3 region: CASSLTEVIMNTEAFF. For the CDR3, the DNA is TGTGCCAGCAGCTTAACGGAGGTGATTATGAACACTGAAGCTTTCTTT.

This sequence joins TRBV19 and TRBJ2-5; D is perhaps TRBD1 (5 bases). V was cut by 6 bases and J by 9 bases, with 14 bases left in between. The germline CDR1 and CDR2 sequences are LNHDA and SQIVND (reference sequence). The CDR3 totals 12 residues. The DNA of the CDR3 is TGTGCCAGTAGCGACAGTGCAAAGCCCCAGTACTTC. Amino acids: CASSDSAKPQYF.

This sequence joins TRBV7-2 and TRBJ2-5; TRBD2 aligns across 10 bases. CDR1 and CDR2 (germline): SGHTA, FQGNSA. The CDR3 length is 16 residues. Germline trimming cut 1 base from V and 5 bases from J; bases unmatched to any gene: 7. The CDR3 loop is CASSLVGSSGGETQYF. The CDR3 nucleotides read TGTGCCAGCAGCTTAGTTGGAAGTAGCGGGGGGGAGACCCAGTACTTC.

This sequence joins TRBV3-1 (or the pseudogene TRBV3-2) and TRBJ1-1, with D hard to call. Germline V CDR1 and CDR2: LGHDT, YNNKEL (reference sequence). The V and J ends lost 1 base and 2 bases respectively, with 11 bases between them. The CDR3 totals 15 residues. The CDR3 DNA is TGTGCCAGCAGCCAAGGGAACAGACCAAACACTGAAGCTTTCTTT. This sequence encodes CASSQGNRPNTEAFF.

The rearrangement links TRBV6-5 to TRBJ2-7, with 10 nucleotides matching TRBD1. Trimming cost V 4 bases and J 12 bases; bases outside gene matches: 9. Germline values: CDR1 MNHEY, CDR2 SVGAGI. The CDR3 is made up of 13 amino acids. The DNA of the CDR3 is TGTGCCAGCAGTTTGGGGGACAGGGGCGGTCTGTACTTC. Encoded protein: CASSLGDRGGLYF.

The chain links TRBV28 to TRBJ1-3, with D perhaps TRBD1 (6 bases). The V end was cut by 6 bases, the J end by 2 bases, with 14 bases between. From germline, CDR1 is MDHEN and CDR2 SYDVKM. The CDR3 totals 15 residues. CDR3: CASSPQGSPGNTIYF. CDR3 coding DNA: TGTGCCAGCAGCCCCCAGGGGAGTCCTGGAAACACCATATATTTT.

This clone was seen a single time. The CDR3: CASSQRESNQPQHF. CDR3 nucleotides: TGTGCCAGCAGCCAAAGGGAGAGCAATCAGCCCCAGCATTTT. The chain joins TRBV4-2 to TRBJ1-5; D unresolved. The V and J ends lost 2 bases and 1 base respectively, with 6 bases between them. The CDR3 is 14 residues long. Germline V gene sequence: CDR1 LGHNA, CDR2 YNFKEQ.